This T cell receptor beta chain was captured by sequencing in a study of control samples from healthy donors and cancer patients (TCRdb year 2020). Only a few counts were recorded for this clone. Its binding antigen is unknown. No base-level quality is on record; no much larger clone is a single base apart. Taken from cysteine to phenylalanine, the CDR3 has 13 residues. The DNA shown is the 39-base CDR3, in frame from base 1. Trimming at the junction amounts to 2 bases on V and 4 bases on J, and the germline ends lie 8 bases apart. Reading the germline V gene gives CDR1 MNHNS and CDR2 SASEGT. Libraries came from the immunoSEQ multiplex PCR assay. Held by TCRdb, this immuneACCESS table contains in-frame sequences only and omits some clones. Under half of the omission traces to an unresolved V gene where checked; the cause of the rest is unknown. The sample has just over 150,000 clones on record, 80% to 90% of them singletons. Around 12% of the sample rests with the top ten.

Recombination linked TRBV6-1 to TRBJ1-2, with no reliable assignment of the D segment. The TCR originated in a man aged 25 to 40 in good health. Sequenced: blood. The nucleotide sequence is given as TGTGCCAGCAGTGAATCTGCGGCCTATGGCTACACCTTC. Its coded protein is CASSESAAYGYTF.